The 24 T cell receptor beta chains presented below share a single source sample, sequenced in a study of blood T cell repertoires in COVID-19. Sequencing used immunoSEQ multiplex PCR; TCRdb keeps in-frame clones, though not all of them. Of about 140,000 clones detected, roughly 88% appear once; the ten largest clones hold around 1.9%. The sample taken for sequencing was peripheral blood. The receptors were gathered from a man in his sixties or seventies with acute or convalescent COVID-19.

The chain recombines TRBV7-9 with TRBJ1-1; D is ambiguous. Germline lookup yields CDR1 SEHNR and CDR2 FQNEAQ (reference sequence). CDR3 length: 12 amino acids. V dropped 5 bases and J dropped 6 bases, with 10 bases sitting between them. The CDR3: CASSRREAEAFF. CDR3 nucleotide sequence: TGTGCCAGCAGCCGACGGGAGGCTGAAGCTTTCTTT.

This CDR3 reads CATSGGYNEQFF. The CDR3 coding sequence is TGTGCCACCTCGGGGGGCTACAATGAGCAGTTCTTC. V usage is TRBV5-5 and J usage is TRBJ2-1, with 7 bases identical to TRBD2. V lost 9 bases and J lost 3; bases outside the gene matches: 3. Germline V gives CDR1 SGHKS, CDR2 YYEKEE (reference sequence). The CDR3 extends over 12 amino acids.

The chain couples TRBV11-3 to TRBJ1-1, with D unresolved. In germline, CDR1 is SGHNT, CDR2 YENEEA. The CDR3 totals 13 residues. Trimming removed 4 bases at V and 1 base at J, with 7 bases between. DNA of the CDR3: TGTGCCAGCAGCTCTCGGGAGAACACTGAAGCTTTCTTT. This translates into CASSSRENTEAFF.

A single count supports this clone. The chain uses TRBV5-5 and TRBJ1-2; D is possibly TRBD1 (5 bases). Per the germline V gene, CDR1 is SGHKS and CDR2 is YYEKEE (reference sequence). Trimming removed 4 bases from V and 2 bases from J, with 9 bases in between. CDR3 length: 13 amino acids. CDR3: CASSVAGNYGYTF. The CDR3 nucleotides are TGTGCCAGCAGCGTCGCAGGGAACTATGGCTACACCTTC.

CDR3 sequence: CASSPWGQGNTEAFF. CDR3 DNA sequence: TGTGCCAGCAGCCCTTGGGGACAGGGGAACACTGAAGCTTTCTTT. The chain employs TRBV7-9 and TRBJ1-1; 9 bases are a match to TRBD1. CDR1 is SEHNR, CDR2 FQNEAQ, per germline (reference sequence). Trimming took 5 bases from V and 1 from J; bases not matched to a gene: 5. The CDR3 length is 15 residues.

The rearrangement uses TRBV29-1 and TRBJ2-1, with D tentatively TRBD1 (5 bases). V was pared by 4 bases and J by 15 bases, with 13 bases between. The CDR3 length is 10 residues. CDR1 SQVTM and CDR2 ANQGSEA come from the germline V gene. The CDR3 spells CSVAVAGRFF. Written as DNA, the CDR3 is TGCAGCGTTGCGGTCGCAGGGCGGTTCTTC.

V and J are TRBV18 and TRBJ1-3; D call uncertain. This CDR3 comprises 16 residues. Trimming shortened V by 3 bases and J by 3 bases, and 15 bases separated the two germline ends. Germline CDR1 reads KGHSH; CDR2 reads LQKENI. DNA for the CDR3: TGTGCCAGCTCACCCCGGACGGGAAGGGATGGAAACACCATATATTTT. Encoded protein: CASSPRTGRDGNTIYF.

The table lists this clone with a count of one. J is TRBJ1-1 and V is TRBV7-8; TRBD1 aligns across 10 bases. After removal of 5 bases from V and 3 bases from J, the junction contained 9 bases not matched to a gene. The CDR3 contains 16 residues. Germline V gene sequence: CDR1 SGHVS, CDR2 FQNEAQ. CDR3: CASSSSTGGRDTEAFF. The CDR3 nucleotides read TGTGCCAGCAGCAGTTCGACAGGGGGCAGAGACACTGAAGCTTTCTTT.

Concerning this clone itself: Additional DNA sequences in this sample encode the identical CDR3. The V gene is TRBV29-1, the J gene TRBJ2-1; 9 bases agree with TRBD2. This CDR3 has 13 amino acids. Germline assignment: CDR1 SQVTM and CDR2 ANQGSEA. V lost 6 bases to trimming and J lost 4 bases; unmatched junction nucleotides: 4. The DNA of the CDR3 is TGCAGCGTGCGGGGGGGGAGTTACAATGAGCAGTTCTTC. The encoded protein is CSVRGGSYNEQFF.

The CDR3 spells CASSLKDAGSETQYF. The CDR3 nucleotides are TGTGCCAGCAGCTTAAAGGATGCAGGGTCAGAGACCCAGTACTTC. This sequence joins TRBV7-9 and TRBJ2-5, with D possibly TRBD1 on 5 matching bases. The CDR3 is 15 amino acids. Trimming left V 2 bases short and J 4 bases short, with 14 bases between. CDR1 and CDR2 (germline): SEHNR, FQNEAQ (reference sequence).

The rearrangement links TRBV12-3 or TRBV12-4 to TRBJ1-1, with 8 bases matching TRBD1. There are 12 residues in the CDR3. The ends lost 5 bases at V and 9 bases at J; junction bases unmatched: 5. DNA for the CDR3: TGTGCCAGCAGTCACAGACAGGGGCAAGCTTTCTTT. Translated, it gives CASSHRQGQAFF.

The V call is TRBV15, the J call TRBJ1-6, with D perhaps matching TRBD1 (6 bases). The V gene lost 0 bases and the J gene lost 10 bases, with 16 bases spanning the gap. CDR3 length equals 16 residues. CDR1 LNHNV and CDR2 YYDKDF come from the germline V gene (reference sequence). The CDR3 coding sequence is TGTGCCACCAGCAGAGATCTGGGGGCGAGTGGCTCACCCCTCCACTTT. Its translation: CATSRDLGASGSPLHF.

This chain joins TRBV7-9 and TRBJ2-2, with 7 nucleotides matching TRBD2. The V gene's germline CDR1 is SEHNR and CDR2 FQNEAQ (reference sequence). CDR3 length: 14 amino acids. V shed 7 bases, J shed 3 bases, and the junction held 5 bases outside the gene matches. DNA of the CDR3: TGTGCCAGCACCGCCGGGGGGTACACCGGGGAGCTGTTTTTT. This codes for CASTAGGYTGELFF.

The chain joins TRBV7-3 to TRBJ2-1; the D gene is possibly TRBD2 (5 bases). Trimming left V 5 bases short and J 10 bases short, with 18 bases between. This CDR3 is built from 14 residues. CDR1 and CDR2 from the germline V gene are SGHTA and FQGTGA. The CDR3 reads CASSPRAGQIEQFF. The CDR3 coding sequence is TGTGCCAGCAGCCCTAGGGCGGGCCAGATCGAGCAGTTCTTC.

The V and J genes are TRBV19 and TRBJ1-3; possible D gene TRBD1, 5 bases. Germline assignment: CDR1 LNHDA and CDR2 SQIVND (reference sequence). The V end was cut by 9 bases, the J end by 4 bases, with 13 bases between. The CDR3 covers 13 residues. In DNA form, the CDR3 reads TGTGCCAGCAGCACAGGAATCGGAAACACCATATATTTT. This codes for CASSTGIGNTIYF.

This clone appeared once. The identical CDR3 is also encoded by other nucleotide sequences in the sample. The rearrangement uses TRBV5-1 and TRBJ2-7; 7 bases fit TRBD1. The ends lost 0 bases at V and 3 bases at J; junction bases unmatched: 0. CDR1 and CDR2 from the germline V gene are SGHRS and YFSETQ. CDR3 length equals 13 residues. The CDR3 bases are TGCGCCAGCAGCTTGGACAGGGGCTACGAGCAGTACTTC. Amino acid sequence: CASSLDRGYEQYF.

This chain links TRBV6-6 with TRBJ1-4, with 9 bases identical to TRBD1. V lost 2 bases and J lost 5; bases outside the gene matches: 3. This CDR3 is 15 amino acids long. CDR1 is MNHNY and CDR2 is SVGAGI in the germline V gene (reference sequence). CDR3 bases: TGTGCCAGCAGTTACCCCGGGACAGGGAATGAAAAACTGTTTTTT. Protein sequence: CASSYPGTGNEKLFF.

The J gene is TRBJ2-2, the V gene TRBV24-1, with a tentative D call TRBD1 (6 bases). Germline CDR1 KGHDR, CDR2 SFDVKD. The CDR3 loop spans 14 amino acids. With 9 bases removed from V and 2 bases from J, the gap between germline ends came to 12 bases. In DNA, the CDR3 is TGTGCCACCCAAGGACAGTCTAACACCGGGGAGCTGTTTTTT. Encoded protein: CATQGQSNTGELFF.

The gene calls are TRBV13 and TRBJ2-7; 9 nucleotides align to TRBD2. From germline, CDR1 is PRHDT and CDR2 FYEKMQ (reference sequence). The V gene end was trimmed by 2 bases and the J gene end by 1 base; junction bases not matched to a gene: 9. The CDR3 loop spans 17 amino acids. CDR3 bases: TGTGCCAGCAGCTTAAGTTTGGGACTAGCTTCTTCCTACGAGCAGTACTTC. Translation gives CASSLSLGLASSYEQYF. The full variable domain, its missing parts supplied by reference TRBV13 and TRBJ2-7, is AAGVIQSPRHLIKEKRETATLKCYPIPRHDTVYWYQQGPGQDPQFLISFYEKMQSDKGSIPDRFSAQQFSDYHSELNMSSLELGDSALYFCASSLSLGLASSYEQYFGPGTRLTVT.

The rearrangement joins TRBV19 to TRBJ1-5, with D perhaps TRBD1 (6 bases). This CDR3 has 15 residues. V lost 1 base and J lost 6, with 13 bases in between. Germline V gene sequence: CDR1 LNHDA, CDR2 SQIVND (reference sequence). CDR3 amino acids: CASSIASQGAQPQHF. CDR3 DNA sequence: TGTGCCAGTAGTATAGCGTCACAGGGCGCTCAGCCCCAGCATTTT.

V and J are TRBV7-2 and TRBJ1-3; D may be TRBD1 (6 bases). Germline values: CDR1 SGHTA, CDR2 FQGNSA. V lost 5 bases to trimming and J lost 4 bases, with 18 bases between them. The CDR3 totals 16 residues. Here the CDR3 DNA reads TGTGCCAGCAGCCTAGGCGGGGGACAAACGGGAAACACCATATATTTT. This encodes CASSLGGGQTGNTIYF.

The chain has TRBV19 and TRBJ1-3; D gene ambiguous. The CDR3 length is 13 residues. V was clipped by 7 bases and J by 2 bases, with 9 bases between them. Germline V gives CDR1 LNHDA, CDR2 SQIVND (reference sequence). CDR3 sequence (DNA): TGTGCCAGTAACCTCAGGACTGGAAACACCATATATTTT. Residues: CASNLRTGNTIYF.

The chain joins TRBV28 to TRBJ1-5; 7 nucleotides match TRBD1. Germline V gene sequence: CDR1 MDHEN, CDR2 SYDVKM. J was trimmed by 3 bases and V by 3 bases; bases with no gene match: 5. The CDR3 has 15 residues. CDR3 loop: CASSFGDRNNQPQHF. CDR3 nucleotide sequence: TGTGCCAGCAGTTTTGGGGACAGAAACAATCAGCCCCAGCATTTT.

CDR3 loop: CASTPRRGETQYF. DNA of the CDR3: TGTGCCAGCACGCCCCGTAGAGGCGAGACCCAGTACTTC. The chain combines TRBV12-3 or TRBV12-4 with TRBJ2-5; D ambiguous. Trimming took off 7 bases at V and 5 bases at J, with 14 bases between the two ends. The CDR3 consists of 13 residues.